The clone carrying this TCR beta chain was recorded only once. This sample was included in a study of blood T cell repertoires in COVID-19. Method: immunoSEQ multiplex PCR; TCRdb's copy keeps in-frame clones and lacks some. The sample records approximately 260,000 clones, about 85% being singletons. CDR3 length: 17 amino acids. V gave up 0 bases and J gave up 6 bases, with 18 bases separating them. Germline V gene sequence: CDR1 LGHNT, CDR2 FRNRAP. The sequence was obtained from a man aged 60-69 years who had recovered from COVID-19. Sequencing input: peripheral blood. The V call is TRBV12-5, the J call TRBJ1-5; tentatively, D is TRBD1 (5 bases). The DNA of the CDR3 is TGTGCTAGTGGTTTGGTACTTGGCAGGGAGGCATTTCAGCCCCAGCATTTT. Its protein product is CASGLVLGREAFQPQHF. The full variable domain, rest sourced from reference TRBV12-5 and TRBJ1-5, is DARVTQTPRHKVTEMGQEVTMRCQPILGHNTVFWYRQTMMQGLELLAYFRNRAPLDDSGMPKDRFSAEMPDATLATLKIQPSEPRDSAVYFCASGLVLGREAFQPQHFGDGTRLSIL.